This TCR beta chain emerged from a study of vaccination effects on CD4 cells after COVID-19. In the study overall: Post-vaccine draws lagged the second dose by a median of 72 days. Study observations and caveats: Few convalescent patients were included, and no early post-infection timepoints were sampled. From healthy vaccinees, only 1 of 255 vaccine-induced clones also reacted to common cold coronaviruses.

Before any sequencing was done, the ViraFEST assay used viral peptide pools to expand antigen-specific CD4+ T cells. Subsequent to approximately 11 days of culture, CD4+ T cells were isolated. Each participant was given two doses of one vaccine (BNT162b2 or mRNA-1273). Prior SARS-CoV-2 infection was absent in the vaccine recipients, as shown by negative nucleocapsid antibodies. The germline V gene has CDR1 LNHDA and CDR2 SQIVND (reference sequence). V was clipped by 5 bases and J by 5 bases, with 18 bases between them. This CDR3 has 15 amino acids. The table came from immunoSEQ multiplex PCR; TCRdb's copy has only in-frame clones and leaves some out. This sample has some 27,000 clones, with around 70% found just once. Of note for this clone: Its matching antigen is unknown.

Sequenced material: CD4+ T cells from PBMCs cultured with HCoV-NL63 spike peptides, taken after COVID-19 vaccination. This TCR was sampled from a human donor who received a COVID-19 vaccine. This chain links TRBV19 with TRBJ2-5; possible D gene TRBD2, 5 bases. The DNA of the CDR3 is TGTGCCAGTAGTCTGGCGGGTCCGTCGAGGGAGACCCAGTACTTC. Translated, it gives CASSLAGPSRETQYF.